This T cell receptor beta chain stems from a study of blood T cell repertoires in COVID-19. Study at large: There were acute and convalescent COVID-19 samples, and they came from the United States, Italy and Spain. Nucleic acid was either cDNA or gDNA, and it came from T cells, B-cell-depleted T cells, or PBMCs.

Turning to this clone: The sample contains more than one DNA sequence encoding this CDR3.

Original data processing: Nucleated cell counts were estimated from reference gene primer amplification. The repertoire was sequenced with immunoSEQ multiplex PCR; TCRdb's copy has only in-frame clones and lacks some. The D gene and trimming were derived from the DNA, and the V and J assignments and clone size from that table. The sample consists of fewer than 200,000 clones, 84% of them appearing once. Trimming left V 4 bases short and J 3 bases short, with 13 bases between. Germline loops: CDR1 SGDLS, CDR2 YYNGEE. The CDR3 consists of 14 residues. The chain carries TRBV9 and TRBJ1-1, with D hard to call. Sample: peripheral blood. The TCR comes from a human donor in a cohort sampled during active COVID-19. The CDR3 coding sequence is TGTGCCAGCAGCCCGACCGGGAGGGACACTGAAGCTTTCTTT. As protein: CASSPTGRDTEAFF.